These 32 T cell receptor beta chains share one sample of origin, sequenced in a study of regulatory T cells in long-lasting Graves disease. For TCR beta, libraries came from iRepertoire HTBI primers and Arm-PCR of CDR3 regions. One entry per CDR3 protein, called by TCRdb with MiXCR from the multiplex PCR reads. The profile shows about 620,000 distinct CDR3 sequences, roughly 15% of them singletons. Described time point: newly diagnosed GD, antithyroid drugs for less than 3 months. Scientists built the TCR library using RNA that was extracted from PBMCs. The sample was also linked to a second study, of T cells in Graves' hyperthyroidism and ophthalmopathy.

Sequenced here: peripheral blood mononuclear cells (PBMCs), sampled at new diagnosis, from a patient treated with antithyroid drugs. Source of these receptors: a woman in her 30s with Graves disease.

This clonotype was seen many times. The rearrangement links TRBV2 to TRBJ2-5; TRBD1 aligns across 9 bases. This CDR3 spans 13 amino acids. Germline CDR1 SNHLY, CDR2 FYNNEI. Trimming took 7 bases from V and 4 from J; bases not matched to a gene: 4. The CDR3 DNA reads as TGTGCCAGCATGGGACAGGGTGGAGAGACCCAGTACTTC. Protein product: CASMGQGGETQYF.

This clonotype was picked up a small number of times. The chain combines TRBV5-1 with TRBJ2-5; D might be TRBD2 (6 bases). This CDR3 has 15 amino acids. V lost 4 bases and J 3 bases, leaving 16 bases between the germline ends. The V gene's germline CDR1 is SGHRS and CDR2 YFSETQ. This CDR3 is CASSPGERTEETQYF. The DNA for the CDR3 is TGCGCCAGCAGCCCGGGGGAAAGGACGGAAGAGACCCAGTACTTC.

On this clonotype: This may be a read error, as it is one base from a much larger clone. Because it lacks the conserved phenylalanine or tryptophan at the end, this CDR3 is likely a read error. V usage is TRBV20-1 and J usage is TRBJ1-1; 7 nucleotides line up with TRBD1. The germline V gene encodes CDR1 DFQATT and CDR2 SNEGSKA (reference sequence). J gave up 3 bases and V 2 bases, and 9 bases lay outside the gene matches. The CDR3 runs to 15 residues. DNA for the CDR3: TGCAGTGCTAGATCTCCTGGACAGGTCGACACTGAAGCTTTCCTT. Translating it yields CSARSPGQVDTEAFL.

This clonotype has at least ten counts. The chain links TRBV27 to TRBJ2-3; 7 nucleotides line up with TRBD1. Germline V CDR1 and CDR2: MNHEY, SMNVEV (reference sequence). V shed 4 bases and J 0 bases; nucleotides not matched to a gene: 10. This CDR3 comprises 17 residues. The CDR3 spells CASSWSGGKGSTDTQYF. The CDR3 DNA reads as TGTGCCAGCAGTTGGTCAGGGGGTAAGGGGAGCACAGATACGCAGTATTTT.

About this clonotype: Being one base from a much bigger clone, this may be a read error. The rearrangement joins TRBV2 to TRBJ1-3; possible D gene TRBD1, 5 bases. The germline CDR1 and CDR2 sequences are SNHLY and FYNNEI. The CDR3 covers 14 residues. The CDR3 DNA follows: TGTGCCAGCAGACTCCGCGGGGCTGGAAACACCAAATATTTT. Protein product: CASRLRGAGNTKYF.

This clonotype was seen more than once but under ten times. This chain joins TRBV20-1 and TRBJ2-7; 12 bases are a match to TRBD2. Germline CDR1 and CDR2: DFQATT and SNEGSKA (reference sequence). The CDR3 contains 17 residues. Germline trimming cut 0 bases from V and 4 bases from J; bases unmatched to any gene: 10. The CDR3 coding sequence is TGCAGTGCTAGAGATAGGATTAGGACTAGCGGGATTTACGAGCAGTACTTC. This codes for CSARDRIRTSGIYEQYF.

The sample holds many counts of this clonotype. CDR3 coding DNA: TGTGCCAGCACCATAGGGGATTCACCCCTCCACTTT. This gives the protein CASTIGDSPLHF. The rearrangement links TRBV7-9 to TRBJ1-6; D possibly corresponds to TRBD1 (5 bases). This CDR3 spans 12 amino acids. V lost 7 bases, J lost 8 bases, and 9 bases lay in between. The germline V gene encodes CDR1 SEHNR and CDR2 FQNEAQ (reference sequence).

The V and J genes are TRBV24-1 and TRBJ2-1; D remains ambiguous. Trimming stripped 7 bases from V and 10 bases from J, with 16 bases between. Looked up from germline, CDR1 is KGHDR and CDR2 is SFDVKD. The CDR3 has 13 amino acids. In DNA, the CDR3 is TGTGCCACCAGGGGCCCCAGGTATTCCGAGCAGTTCTTC. Protein: CATRGPRYSEQFF.

This clonotype showed up many times. In DNA, the CDR3 is TGTGCCATCAGTGTCACACAGGGGAAGAGCCCTAGCTCCTACGAGCAGTACTTC. Residues: CAISVTQGKSPSSYEQYF. This chain connects TRBV10-3 to TRBJ2-7, with 7 bases lining up with TRBD1. Germline CDR1 and CDR2: ENHRY and SYGVKD. The CDR3 covers 18 residues. The V and J ends lost 4 bases and 0 bases, in that order; junction bases with no gene match: 15.

This clonotype has ten or more counts. The chain uses TRBV7-3 and TRBJ2-1; D is undetermined. CDR1 and CDR2 from the germline V gene are SGHTA and FQGTGA. Between the trimmed V and J ends, which lost 5 bases and 4 bases, there was a span of 12 bases. CDR3 length equals 14 residues. In nucleotides, the CDR3 is TGTGCCAGCAGCCCCAGGCCCGAGTACAATGAGCAGTTCTTC. It is translated as CASSPRPEYNEQFF. The full variable domain, rest sourced from reference TRBV7-3 and TRBJ2-1, is GAGVSQTPSNKVTEKGKYVELRCDPISGHTALYWYRQSLGQGPEFLIYFQGTGAADDSGLPNDRFFAVRPEGSVSTLKIQRTERGDSAVYLCASSPRPEYNEQFFGPGTRLTVL.

Of note for this clonotype: A read error may be the cause here, since a much bigger clone is one base away. The chain employs TRBV7-2 and TRBJ2-3; either TRBD1 or TRBD2 may fit D (5 bases each). The better agreement between TRBJ2-5 and the DNA end casts doubt on the J call. CDR3 length: 14 residues. Germline V gene lookup returns CDR1 SGHTA and CDR2 FQGNSA. The DNA for the CDR3 is TGTGCCAGCATCTCTTACAGGACGGGGGAGACCCAGTACTTC. Encoded protein: CASISYRTGETQYF.

The chain combines TRBV28 with TRBJ2-6, with TRBD1 identical over 7 bases. V shed 11 bases and J 2 bases; nucleotides not matched to a gene: 9. The CDR3 is 15 residues long. Germline V CDR1 and CDR2: MDHEN, SYDVKM. In DNA form, the CDR3 reads TGTGCCGCGGACAGGCCAGCCCCTGGGGCCAACGTCCTGACTTTC. Protein sequence: CAADRPAPGANVLTF.

V usage is TRBV18 and J usage is TRBJ1-1; D uncertain. Trimming took off 4 bases at V and 0 bases at J, with 9 bases between the two ends. Germline lookup yields CDR1 KGHSH and CDR2 LQKENI. The CDR3 is 14 residues long. As DNA, the CDR3 is TGTGCCAGCTCACAGTCGGGTTTGAACACTGAAGCTTTCTTT. Encoded protein: CASSQSGLNTEAFF. Looking up the rest from reference TRBV18 and TRBJ1-1 gives the full variable domain: NAGVMQNPRHLVRRRGQEARLRCSPMKGHSHVYWYRQLPEEGLKFMVYLQKENIIDESGMPKERFSAEFPKEGPSILRIQQVVRGDSAAYFCASSQSGLNTEAFFGQGTRLTVV.

This clonotype was recorded many times. CDR3: CSARDTTGDTQYF. The CDR3 nucleotides are TGCAGTGCTAGAGATACAACGGGCGATACGCAGTATTTT. This sequence joins TRBV20-1 and TRBJ2-3; D remains unclear. V lost 0 bases to trimming and J lost 6 bases, with 10 bases between them. The germline V gene encodes CDR1 DFQATT and CDR2 SNEGSKA (reference sequence). The length of the CDR3 is 13 residues.

There are many counts of this clonotype. V and J are TRBV7-2 and TRBJ2-3, with D possibly being TRBD2 (7 bases). Germline values: CDR1 SGHTA, CDR2 FQGNSA. The CDR3 is made up of 15 amino acids. V was shortened by 5 bases and J by 3 bases, with 15 bases between the two germline ends. CDR3 nucleotides: TGTGCCAGCAGCCCACCTGGGAGGGGGACAGATACGCAGTATTTT. It translates to CASSPPGRGTDTQYF.

This clonotype has a count of ten or more. The J gene is TRBJ2-1, the V gene TRBV24-1; 9 nucleotides match TRBD1. The CDR3 extends over 15 amino acids. After removal of 4 bases from V and 0 bases from J, the junction contained 0 bases not matched to a gene. CDR1 is KGHDR, CDR2 SFDVKD, per germline. As DNA, the CDR3 is TGTGCCACCAGTGAACAGGGGGCCTCCTACAATGAGCAGTTCTTC. It specifies CATSEQGASYNEQFF.

This clonotype was counted many times. This sequence joins TRBV20-1 and TRBJ1-1; D gene unclear. The CDR3 is 15 amino acids. Germline V gene data show CDR1 as DFQATT and CDR2 as SNEGSKA (reference sequence). V was clipped by 3 bases and J by 1 base, with 15 bases between them. The DNA of the CDR3 is TGCAGTGCTAGGAAGGGTGGTCAATCGAACACTGAAGCTTTCTTT. It yields the protein CSARKGGQSNTEAFF.

This clonotype was detected many times. The chain has TRBV7-9 and TRBJ2-5; D perhaps matches TRBD2 (5 bases). The CDR3 sequence is 13 residues long. CDR1 is SEHNR, CDR2 FQNEAQ, per germline (reference sequence). Trimming took off 9 bases at V and 3 bases at J, with 14 bases between the two ends. This CDR3 reads CASQTWGEETQYF. For the CDR3, the DNA is TGTGCCAGTCAAACCTGGGGAGAAGAGACCCAGTACTTC.

This chain links TRBV7-2 with TRBJ2-1, with D perhaps matching TRBD1 (5 bases). The CDR3 extends over 15 amino acids. V shed 5 bases and J shed 1 base, with 12 bases lying between them. Germline lookup yields CDR1 SGHTA and CDR2 FQGNSA. CDR3 sequence (DNA): TGTGCCAGCAGCGTAGGGGTAATTTCCTACAATGAGCAGTTCTTC. It yields the protein CASSVGVISYNEQFF.

This rearrangement joins TRBV5-5 to TRBJ1-5; TRBD1 aligns across 7 bases. Trimming removed 3 bases from V and 0 bases from J; junction bases left unmatched: 12. Germline CDR1 reads SGHKS; CDR2 reads YYEKEE (reference sequence). There are 18 residues in the CDR3. The CDR3 DNA reads as TGTGCCAGCAGCTGGGGGGCGGGACAGAAGTATAGCAATCAGCCCCAGCATTTT. The encoded protein is CASSWGAGQKYSNQPQHF.

This clonotype was observed at least ten times. V usage is TRBV27 and J usage is TRBJ2-5, with unresolved D. CDR3 size: 13 residues. Per germline, CDR1 MNHEY and CDR2 SMNVEV (reference sequence). V gave up 5 bases and J gave up 6 bases, with 13 bases separating them. Here the CDR3 DNA reads TGTGCCAGCAGTCTCACCCTACAGCAGACCCAGTACTTC. This codes for CASSLTLQQTQYF.

This clonotype was counted ten times or more. The genes are TRBV6-1 and TRBJ1-5; D might be TRBD1 (6 bases). Germline loops: CDR1 MNHNS, CDR2 SASEGT. The CDR3 extends over 12 amino acids. Trimming removed 4 bases from V and 7 bases from J, with 8 bases in between. The CDR3 reads CASSGTVQPQHF. The CDR3 nucleotides are TGTGCCAGCAGTGGGACAGTACAGCCCCAGCATTTT.

This clonotype appeared a few times. The J gene is TRBJ1-5, the V gene TRBV20-1; D uncertain. With 0 bases removed from V and 7 bases from J, the gap between germline ends came to 19 bases. The CDR3 sequence is 16 residues long. Germline CDR1 reads DFQATT; CDR2 reads SNEGSKA (reference sequence). The CDR3 loop reads CSARESGRSTGQPQHF. The CDR3 region has the DNA TGCAGTGCTAGAGAAAGCGGCAGATCAACCGGGCAGCCCCAGCATTTT.

This clonotype has at least ten counts. The chain uses TRBV12-3 or TRBV12-4 and TRBJ1-4; no reliable D call. This CDR3 region has 13 residues. Trimming pared 3 bases from V and 5 bases from J, leaving 7 bases between. CDR3 amino acids: CASSLGGNEKLFF. The CDR3 DNA reads as TGTGCCAGCAGTTTGGGAGGGAATGAAAAACTGTTTTTT.

This clonotype was recorded at least ten times. V gene TRBV11-2 combines with J gene TRBJ2-7; no clear D. The germline gives CDR1 SGHAT, CDR2 FQNNGV. V lost 1 base, J lost 3 bases, and 7 bases lay in between. This CDR3 contains 13 residues. The DNA for the CDR3 is TGTGCCAGCAGCTTAGTACAAGGCTACGAGCAGTACTTC. This gives the protein CASSLVQGYEQYF.

This clonotype was detected a few times. Since the CDR3 does not end with the conserved phenylalanine or tryptophan, this likely comes from a read error. The DNA is omitted, as the CDR3 cannot be located on it reliably, and the CDR3 follows TCRdb's listing. V usage is TRBV7-2 and J usage is TRBJ2-1; the table's D gene call, TRBD2, was not cross checked with the DNA. The germline gives CDR1 SGHTA, CDR2 FQGNSA. The CDR3 numbers 8 amino acids, ends counted. The CDR3 sequence is CASSTLAL.

This clonotype was seen at least ten times. The gene calls are TRBV29-1 and TRBJ2-1; perhaps TRBD2 as D (6 bases). Trimming removed 5 bases at V and 0 bases at J, with 8 bases between. The CDR3 spans 13 residues. CDR1 and CDR2 from the germline V gene are SQVTM and ANQGSEA. The CDR3 DNA reads TGCAGCGTTTCCGGGAGCTCCTACAATGAGCAGTTCTTC. It specifies CSVSGSSYNEQFF.

There are many counts of this clonotype. The rearrangement links TRBV7-2 to TRBJ2-3, with 9 bases fitting TRBD2. The CDR3 runs to 19 residues. CDR1 is SGHTA, CDR2 FQGNSA, per germline. V dropped 1 base and J dropped 3; count of bases not matched to a gene: 14. The DNA for the CDR3 is TGTGCCAGCAGCTTAGTTCGAGCGGGAGGAGGGGGCCGAACAGATACGCAGTATTTT. It encodes CASSLVRAGGGGRTDTQYF.

At least ten counts were recorded for this clonotype. This sequence joins TRBV6-1 and TRBJ1-4; D not certain. Germline lookup yields CDR1 MNHNS and CDR2 SASEGT. CDR3 length: 15 amino acids. Deletions cut 5 bases from V and 0 bases from J, with 10 bases between. The DNA of the CDR3 is TGTGCCAGCAGTCCAAGATTTGCAACTAATGAAAAACTGTTTTTT. Translating it yields CASSPRFATNEKLFF.

This clonotype has only a few counts. The chain is built from TRBV30 and TRBJ2-7; D is possibly TRBD1 (5 bases). Looked up from germline, CDR1 is GTSNPN and CDR2 is SVGIG (reference sequence). The V gene lost 1 base and the J gene lost 3 bases, with 7 bases spanning the gap. CDR3 length equals 12 residues. CDR3 sequence: CAWSEGIYEQYF. Written as DNA, the CDR3 is TGTGCCTGGAGTGAGGGGATCTACGAGCAGTACTTC.

This chain joins TRBV7-2 and TRBJ1-6; 8 positions match TRBD1. This CDR3 contains 14 residues. V gave up 8 bases and J gave up 9 bases; unmatched junction bases: 9. CDR1 SGHTA and CDR2 FQGNSA come from the germline V gene. The CDR3 is CASYPTGGGSPLHF. Written as DNA, the CDR3 is TGTGCCAGCTACCCCACAGGGGGGGGTTCACCCCTCCACTTT.

There are many counts of this clonotype. This chain joins TRBV20-1 and TRBJ2-3, with D perhaps assigned TRBD1 or TRBD2 (5 bases each). The CDR3 spans 14 residues. The ends were cut back, 5 bases at V and 11 bases at J, with 23 bases in the middle. Germline V lookup: CDR1 DFQATT, CDR2 SNEGSKA (reference sequence). The CDR3, as DNA: TGCAGTGCTCGTAGAGGGGCACCAGATACGCAGCAGTATTTT. It yields the protein CSARRGAPDTQQYF.